These 4 T cell receptor beta chains came from one sample sequenced in a study of regulatory T cells in long-lasting Graves disease (dated by TCRdb to about 2021). The time point label on this specimen signifies: newly diagnosed GD, antithyroid drugs for less than 3 months. RNA was extracted from PBMCs in TRIzol for both TCR sequencing and RNA sequencing. The receptor library was made with multiplex PCR. The instrument was an Illumina HiSeq 4000. iRepertoire HTBI primers and Arm-PCR amplification of CDR3 regions were used to construct TCR beta libraries. The public sequencing data were trimmed at Q25 with fastp and processed into clonotypes with MiXCR by TCRdb, which kept only in-frame beta chains. CDR3 protein sequences are deduplicated, and each keeps its most common genes and DNA. A total of about 400,000 distinct CDR3 sequences appear in this sample, 15% of them only once. The top ten clones comprise about 8% of the sample.

The sample was also reused in another study, on T cells in Graves' hyperthyroidism and ophthalmopathy.

Specimen: peripheral blood mononuclear cells (PBMCs), collected at new diagnosis, from a patient treated with antithyroid drugs. Every receptor here comes from a woman aged 40 to 50 with Graves disease. Donor details come from another sample of the same person, matched by shared clones.

The chain is built from TRBV20-1 and TRBJ2-3; 10 positions match TRBD2. The CDR3 has 14 amino acids. The trim removed 5 bases at V and 6 bases at J, leaving 8 bases unmatched. Looked up from germline, CDR1 is DFQATT and CDR2 is SNEGSKA (reference sequence). In nucleotides, the CDR3 is TGCAGTGCTCTCAGGCTAGCGGGAGCCGATACGCAGTATTTT. Protein sequence: CSALRLAGADTQYF.

This clonotype appeared many times. This chain uses TRBV2 with TRBJ2-1; D ambiguous. Germline CDR1 is SNHLY and CDR2 is FYNNEI. This CDR3 is 12 amino acids long. Trimming took off 6 bases at V and 8 bases at J, with 11 bases between the two ends. CDR3 nucleotides: TGTGCCAGCAGCCCAATATTCGATGAGCAGTTCTTC. Protein product: CASSPIFDEQFF.

This chain uses TRBV6-1 with TRBJ1-4; no reliable D call. CDR1 and CDR2 (germline): MNHNS, SASEGT. Trimming shortened V by 7 bases and J by 3 bases, and 6 bases separated the two germline ends. CDR3 length: 12 residues. The CDR3: CASTGPNEKLFF. The CDR3 DNA reads TGTGCCAGCACGGGCCCTAATGAAAAACTGTTTTTT.

This clonotype was recorded many times. V gene TRBV20-1 combines with J gene TRBJ1-1, with TRBD1 matching 7 bases. Trimming removed 1 base from V and 3 bases from J; junction bases left unmatched: 8. Germline CDR1 is DFQATT and CDR2 is SNEGSKA (reference sequence). This CDR3 region has 15 residues. CDR3 in amino acids: CSARAPTGRDTEAFF. DNA for the CDR3: TGCAGTGCTAGAGCCCCGACAGGGAGGGACACTGAAGCTTTCTTT.